A single sample gave rise to the 17 T cell receptor beta chains below, sequenced in a study of blood T cell repertoires in COVID-19. Sequencing used immunoSEQ multiplex PCR; TCRdb keeps in-frame clones, though not all of them. The table records 99,000 or so clones, approximately 88% of them present only once. The source material was peripheral blood. The receptors originated from a human donor in a cohort sampled during active COVID-19.

Written as DNA, the CDR3 is TGTGCCATCAGTGCAACGGCACTGGGACAGCAAGAGACCCAGTACTTC. It yields the protein CAISATALGQQETQYF. This chain connects TRBV10-3 to TRBJ2-5, with 7 bases aligning to TRBD1. Germline trimming cut 4 bases from V and 2 bases from J; bases unmatched to any gene: 10. The CDR3 sequence is 16 residues long. CDR1 and CDR2 (germline): ENHRY, SYGVKD.

This chain links TRBV5-1 with TRBJ2-3; a weak D match, TRBD1 (6 bases). CDR1 and CDR2 (germline): SGHRS, YFSETQ. V lost 4 bases to trimming and J lost 2 bases, with 11 bases between them. CDR3 length: 14 amino acids. In nucleotides, the CDR3 is TGCGCCAGCAGCCCCCGGGACACCACAGATACGCAGTATTTT. As protein: CASSPRDTTDTQYF.

This chain joins TRBV30 and TRBJ1-5; no firm D call. Trimming shortened V by 0 bases and J by 2 bases, and 14 bases separated the two germline ends. The CDR3 has 16 amino acids. The germline V gene has CDR1 GTSNPN and CDR2 SVGIG (reference sequence). The CDR3 region is CAWSVHSGSGNQPQHF. The CDR3 bases are TGTGCCTGGAGTGTACACTCGGGAAGCGGCAATCAGCCCCAGCATTTT.

The V and J genes are TRBV4-1 and TRBJ2-3; D possibly corresponds to TRBD2 (6 bases). This CDR3 spans 16 amino acids. V lost 4 bases and J 0 bases, leaving 14 bases between the germline ends. Looked up from germline, CDR1 is MGHRA and CDR2 is YSYEKL. The CDR3 here is CASSLPGGTSTDTQYF. CDR3 nucleotide sequence: TGCGCCAGCAGCCTTCCTGGGGGGACTAGCACAGATACGCAGTATTTT.

A single count supports this clone. V usage is TRBV19 and J usage is TRBJ2-7, with TRBD2 matching over 12 bases. The CDR3 length is 17 residues. Germline values: CDR1 LNHDA, CDR2 SQIVND (reference sequence). V trimming: 5 bases; J trimming: 6 bases; junction bases outside the gene matches: 14. In DNA form, the CDR3 reads TGTGCCAGTAGTCTTCTAGCGGGGGGGTTCGGCGGCTCCGAGCAGTACTTC. Amino acids: CASSLLAGGFGGSEQYF.

J is TRBJ2-3 and V is TRBV7-9; TRBD1 might be the D (6 bases). Looked up from germline, CDR1 is SEHNR and CDR2 is FQNEAQ (reference sequence). The CDR3 runs 14 residues. V was pared by 2 bases and J by 2 bases, with 8 bases between. In nucleotides, the CDR3 is TGTGCCAGCAGCTTACAGGGGTACACAGATACGCAGTATTTT. It is translated as CASSLQGYTDTQYF.

V usage is TRBV7-3 and J usage is TRBJ2-7, with D tentatively TRBD2 (6 bases). Germline CDR1 reads SGHTA; CDR2 reads FQGTGA. The ends were cut back, 1 base at V and 6 bases at J, with 13 bases in the middle. This CDR3 has 14 amino acids. The CDR3: CASSLNGGGFEQYF. For the CDR3, the DNA is TGTGCCAGCAGCTTAAACGGGGGAGGATTCGAGCAGTACTTC.

The genes are TRBV30 and TRBJ2-5; 8 bases map to TRBD2. CDR3 length: 13 residues. With V trimmed by 4 bases and J by 3 bases, 4 bases remained unmatched. Germline values: CDR1 GTSNPN, CDR2 SVGIG (reference sequence). The CDR3 coding sequence is TGTGCCTGGACAGTAGCGGGGAAAGAGACCCAGTACTTC. Its translation: CAWTVAGKETQYF.

V is TRBV10-3 and J is TRBJ1-1; 7 nucleotides match TRBD1. Germline-derived CDR1 and CDR2 are ENHRY and SYGVKD. The CDR3 covers 14 residues. Germline trimming cut 5 bases from V and 0 bases from J; bases unmatched to any gene: 3. The CDR3 sequence is CAISSQGLNTEAFF. CDR3 nucleotides: TGTGCCATCAGTTCACAGGGGCTGAACACTGAAGCTTTCTTT.

This chain connects TRBV11-3 to TRBJ1-5; TRBD1 is a possible D gene (5 bases). The ends were cut back, 4 bases at V and 3 bases at J, with 13 bases in the middle. Germline V gene sequence: CDR1 SGHNT, CDR2 YENEEA. CDR3 length: 15 amino acids. The CDR3 nucleotides read TGTGCCAGCAGCTCAACTCCAGGGTACAATCAGCCCCAGCATTTT. This sequence encodes CASSSTPGYNQPQHF.

The rearrangement links TRBV6-2 or TRBV6-3 to TRBJ1-3, with 7 bases matching TRBD1. The CDR3 contains 14 residues. Germline V gene sequence: CDR1 MNHEY, CDR2 SVGEGT. With 6 bases clipped from V and 4 bases from J, the junction kept 6 bases outside the gene matches. The CDR3 DNA follows: TGTGCCAGCAGCCGACAGGGTGACGGAAACACCATATATTTT. It is translated as CASSRQGDGNTIYF.

The J gene is TRBJ2-1, the V gene TRBV4-2, with 7 bases identical to TRBD2. Germline assignment: CDR1 LGHNA and CDR2 YNFKEQ. The CDR3 consists of 15 residues. Losses at the gene ends were 0 bases for V and 10 bases for J; bases not matched to a gene: 9. The CDR3, as DNA: TGTGCCAGCAGCCAAGAGCGTCTAGCGGTCCCCGAGCAGTTCTTC. Translating gives CASSQERLAVPEQFF.

The chain uses TRBV4-1 and TRBJ2-2, with D possibly matching TRBD1 (6 bases). The CDR3 extends over 15 amino acids. The V end lost 1 base, the J end lost 5 bases, and 11 bases lay between the germline ends. Germline V gives CDR1 MGHRA, CDR2 YSYEKL. The CDR3 is CASSQGQGMTGELFF. The CDR3 nucleotides read TGCGCCAGCAGCCAAGGGCAGGGGATGACCGGGGAGCTGTTTTTT.

The chain carries TRBV5-1 and TRBJ2-2, with 9 bases identical to TRBD2. Looked up from germline, CDR1 is SGHRS and CDR2 is YFSETQ. The CDR3 has 14 amino acids. Trimming at V came to 3 bases and at J to 6 bases, leaving 3 bases not matched to a gene. The CDR3 DNA is TGCGCCAGCAGCTCCGGGACTAGCTCCGGGGAGCTGTTTTTT. Translation gives CASSSGTSSGELFF.

The V call is TRBV19, the J call TRBJ1-5; 8 bases match TRBD1. V lost 3 bases and J lost 8; bases outside the gene matches: 3. Looked up from germline, CDR1 is LNHDA and CDR2 is SQIVND (reference sequence). This CDR3 spans 13 amino acids. CDR3 region: CASSIAGGKPQHF. The CDR3 DNA reads as TGTGCCAGTAGTATCGCAGGGGGCAAGCCCCAGCATTTT.

The chain carries TRBV4-2 and TRBJ2-6; a possible D gene is TRBD1 (5 bases). V shed 0 bases and J shed 1 base, with 7 bases lying between them. From germline, CDR1 is LGHNA and CDR2 YNFKEQ. The CDR3 is made up of 16 amino acids. The CDR3 protein is CASSQDGASGANVLTF. The CDR3 nucleotides read TGTGCCAGCAGCCAAGATGGGGCATCTGGGGCCAACGTCCTGACTTTC.

The rearrangement links TRBV5-1 to TRBJ2-2; D gene uncertain. The V and J ends lost 0 bases and 2 bases respectively, with 5 bases between them. CDR3 length: 14 residues. Germline CDR1 is SGHRS and CDR2 is YFSETQ. The CDR3 region is CASSLELNTGELFF. DNA of the CDR3: TGCGCCAGCAGCTTGGAGCTTAACACCGGGGAGCTGTTTTTT.